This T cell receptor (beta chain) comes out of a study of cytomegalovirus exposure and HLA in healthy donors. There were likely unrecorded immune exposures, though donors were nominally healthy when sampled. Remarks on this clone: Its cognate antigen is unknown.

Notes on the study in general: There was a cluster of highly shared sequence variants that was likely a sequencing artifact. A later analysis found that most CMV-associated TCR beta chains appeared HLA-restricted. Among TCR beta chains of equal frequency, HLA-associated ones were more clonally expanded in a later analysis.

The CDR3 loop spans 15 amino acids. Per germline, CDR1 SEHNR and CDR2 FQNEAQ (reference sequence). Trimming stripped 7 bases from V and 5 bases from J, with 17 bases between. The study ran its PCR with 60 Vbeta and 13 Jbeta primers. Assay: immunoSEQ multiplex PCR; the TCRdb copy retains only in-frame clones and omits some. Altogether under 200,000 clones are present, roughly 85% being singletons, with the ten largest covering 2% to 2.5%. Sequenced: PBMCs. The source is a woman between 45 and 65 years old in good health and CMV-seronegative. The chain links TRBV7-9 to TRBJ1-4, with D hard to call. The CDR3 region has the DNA TGTGCCAGCATCCTTACGGGGTTATCGAATGAAAAACTGTTTTTT. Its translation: CASILTGLSNEKLFF.